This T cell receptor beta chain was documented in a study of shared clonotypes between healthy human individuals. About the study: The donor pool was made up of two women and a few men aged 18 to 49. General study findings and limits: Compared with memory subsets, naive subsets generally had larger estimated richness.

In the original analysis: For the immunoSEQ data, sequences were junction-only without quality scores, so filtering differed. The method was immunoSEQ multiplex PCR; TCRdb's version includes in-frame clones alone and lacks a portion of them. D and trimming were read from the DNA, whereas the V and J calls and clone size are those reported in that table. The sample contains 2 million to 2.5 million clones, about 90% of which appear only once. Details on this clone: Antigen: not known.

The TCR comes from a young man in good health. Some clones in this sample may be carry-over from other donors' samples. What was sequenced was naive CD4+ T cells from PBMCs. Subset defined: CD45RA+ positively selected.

The CDR3 region is CASSQPVRDTQYF. The CDR3 DNA reads TGCGCCAGCAGCCAGCCAGTTAGAGATACGCAGTATTTT. This chain links TRBV4-1 with TRBJ2-3; D call uncertain. Deletions cut 3 bases from V and 5 bases from J, with 9 bases between. CDR1 and CDR2 (germline): MGHRA, YSYEKL. The CDR3 sequence is 13 residues long.